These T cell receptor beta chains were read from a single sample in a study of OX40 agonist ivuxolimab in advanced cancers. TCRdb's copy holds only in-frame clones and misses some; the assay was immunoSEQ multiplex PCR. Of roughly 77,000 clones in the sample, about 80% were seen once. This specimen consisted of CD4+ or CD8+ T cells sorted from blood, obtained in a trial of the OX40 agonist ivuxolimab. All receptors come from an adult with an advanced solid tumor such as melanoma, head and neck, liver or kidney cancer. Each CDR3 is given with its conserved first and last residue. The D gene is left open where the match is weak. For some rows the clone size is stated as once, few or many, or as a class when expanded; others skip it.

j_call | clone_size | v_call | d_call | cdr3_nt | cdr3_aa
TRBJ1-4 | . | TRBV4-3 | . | TGCGCCAGCAGCCAAGGACAGACTAATGAAAAACTGTTTTTT | CASSQGQTNEKLFF
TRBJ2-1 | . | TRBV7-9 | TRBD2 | TGTGCCAGCAGCTTAGGGCTAGCGGGGGGGAGCTCCTACAATGAGCAGTTCTTC | CASSLGLAGGSSYNEQFF
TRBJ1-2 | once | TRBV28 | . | TGTGCCAGCAGTTTGGGGCAGGGCGGTGGCTACACCTTC | CASSLGQGGGYTF
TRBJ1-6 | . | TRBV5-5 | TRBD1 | TGTGCCAGCAGCCCGGACAGGGCCCCGGCACCCCTCCACTTT | CASSPDRAPAPLHF
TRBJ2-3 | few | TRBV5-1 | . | TGCGCCAGCAGCTTCAAGGGAAGTAGCACAGATACGCAGTATTTT | CASSFKGSSTDTQYF
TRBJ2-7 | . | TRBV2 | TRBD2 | TGTGCCAGCAGCGGACTAGCGGGAGGTTACGAGCAGTACTTC | CASSGLAGGYEQYF
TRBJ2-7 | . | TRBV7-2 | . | TGTGCCAGCAGCCCCGGACGGGCCTACGAGCAGTACTTC | CASSPGRAYEQYF
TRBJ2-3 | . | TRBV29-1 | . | TGCAGCGTTGGGGGGGACTTCACAGATACGCAGTATTTT | CSVGGDFTDTQYF
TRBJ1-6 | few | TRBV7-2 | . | TGTGCCAGCAGTCCAGCCGCCTCGGGCTATAATTCACCCCTCCACTTT | CASSPAASGYNSPLHF
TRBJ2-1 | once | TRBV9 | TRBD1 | TGTGCCAGCAGCGCCCAGGGGGCTCCTTACAATGAGCAGTTCTTC | CASSAQGAPYNEQFF
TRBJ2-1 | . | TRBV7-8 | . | TGTGCCAGCAGCTTCAGAGAACAGGGACGGGGTAATTCGGATGAGCAGTTCTTC | CASSFREQGRGNSDEQFF
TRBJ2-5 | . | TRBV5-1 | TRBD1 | TGCGCCAGCAGCTTGGAGGACAGGGGGGAGACCCAGTACTTC | CASSLEDRGETQYF
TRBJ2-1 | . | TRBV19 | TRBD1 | TGTGCCAGTAGTACCGGACAGGCCGGAGACAATGAGCAGTTCTTC | CASSTGQAGDNEQFF
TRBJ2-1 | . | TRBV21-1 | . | TGTGCCAGCAGCAATAGGGACTCGGGGAGGAATGAGCAGTTCTTC | CASSNRDSGRNEQFF
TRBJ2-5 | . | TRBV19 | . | TGTGCCAGTAGTATCGGGACACAAGAGACCCAGTACTTC | CASSIGTQETQYF
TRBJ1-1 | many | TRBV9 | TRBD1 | TGTGCCAGCAGCGCGGGACAGCGGCTGGGCCCTGAAGCTTTCTTT | CASSAGQRLGPEAFF